This T cell receptor beta chain is drawn from a study of blood T cell repertoires in COVID-19. The CDR3 totals 15 residues. Trimming took 5 bases from V and 3 from J; bases not matched to a gene: 9. The germline V gene encodes CDR1 SGHVS and CDR2 FNYEAQ. Sequencing used immunoSEQ multiplex PCR; TCRdb keeps in-frame clones, though not all of them. The sample carries 49,000 or so clones, around 83% recorded once. The sample comprised peripheral blood. This chain connects TRBV7-6 to TRBJ2-5; 7 nucleotides align to TRBD2. The sequence came from a man between 60 and 75 years old with active COVID-19. The CDR3 nucleotides read TGTGCCAGCAGCATCCTGGGGGGGGTTGAAGAGACCCAGTACTTC. Amino acid sequence: CASSILGGVEETQYF.